The present T cell receptor (beta chain) was sequenced within a study of T-cell reconstitution after alpha-beta-depleted transplantation in children. Unique molecular identifiers were used in preparing the TCRbeta library. TCRdb redid the calling of the PCR reads with MiXCR, one entry per CDR3 protein. The table has 60,000 to 80,000 distinct CDR3 sequences, 7% to 8% seen once; the top ten hold approximately 2.3%. This clonotype was detected many times. Source: PBMCs from the stem cell graft donor, taken from the stem cell graft. The receptor was derived from a human donor who donated a stem cell graft to a child with acute lymphoblastic leukemia.

CDR3 in DNA: TGTGCCAGCAGTTGGAGTAGCGGGAGATTGGCCTACAATGAGCAGTTCTTC. Amino acids: CASSWSSGRLAYNEQFF. V is TRBV27 and J is TRBJ2-1; TRBD2 agrees at 9 bases. V trimming: 4 bases; J trimming: 2 bases; junction bases outside the gene matches: 9. Germline lookup yields CDR1 MNHEY and CDR2 SMNVEV (reference sequence). This CDR3 region has 17 residues.